The entry below gives a single T cell receptor (beta chain) sequence along with its context. Its antigen remains unknown. The CDR3 sequence is 15 residues long. After removal of 5 bases from V and 5 bases from J, the junction contained 11 bases not matched to a gene. Germline lookup yields CDR1 SGHTA and CDR2 FQGTGA. This sample was taken from a study of response to subunit inactivated influenza vaccine. TCRdb independently ran MiXCR on the RT-PCR reads; one entry per CDR3 protein. The sample contains about 540,000 distinct CDR3 sequences, under 30% of which appear only once. Study observations and caveats: The authors suggested that every seasonal influenza vaccination recruits few new T cells.

The data also belong to a second study, concerning T cells expressing NK-cell markers. That paper notes: UMIs accompanied the 5'RACE template switching by which TCR beta cDNA was made. Sequenced donors, eight in total, included seven who were HCMV-seropositive and one who was seronegative. Among several donors, these clonotypes also ranked first in the CD3+CD56-NKG2C+ fraction.

This material consisted of CD4+ T cells sorted from PBMCs, taken 11 to 12 days after vaccination. This sequence was found in a man between 45 and 60 years old who received an inactivated influenza vaccine. The genes are TRBV7-3 and TRBJ2-7, with 8 bases aligning to TRBD1. The CDR3 coding sequence is TGTGCCAGCAGCCCCTCAGGGGGCGCGTCGCACGAGCAGTACTTC. Amino acids: CASSPSGGASHEQYF.